The clone carrying this T cell receptor beta chain was detected ten times or more. What it binds is unknown. The data were taken from a study of immune heterogeneity within non-small cell lung tumors. Study observations and caveats: Most high-frequency T-cell receptor beta clonotypes were specific to a single patient.

For each sample, template was about 600 ng of bulk tumor genomic DNA. Multiple widely separated biopsies were taken from each primary tumor at surgery. Enrolled patients presented with newly diagnosed, previously untreated non-small cell lung cancer and underwent curative surgery. CDR3 of TCR beta was amplified by multiplex PCR that used 32 V and 13 J primers. TCRdb reprocessed the multiplex PCR reads via MiXCR and lists one record per CDR3 protein. The table includes fewer than 25,000 distinct CDR3 sequences, 28% detected once. Germline CDR1 and CDR2: DFQATT and SNEGSKA (reference sequence). The V and J ends lost 0 bases and 2 bases respectively, with 11 bases between them. CDR3 length: 14 residues.

The receptor was derived from a man aged 40-50 years with non-small cell lung cancer. V and J are TRBV20-1 and TRBJ2-7; D unclear. Input material: lung tumor tissue. The CDR3 coding sequence is TGCAGTGCTAGAGATCCCCGGGTCACCTACGAGCAGTACTTC. Its translation is CSARDPRVTYEQYF.